This TCR beta chain comes out of a study of T cell responses to AZD1222 COVID-19 vaccine. Points from the study as a whole: Without day 14 samples, only post-peak T cell repertoires were studied. Reportedly, nearly half of unique spike TCRs recognized epitopes outside B.1.351/B.1.1.7 mutations. There were mostly white British donors and more females than males, and clonal diversity was possibly underestimated.

Generated by immunoSEQ multiplex PCR, the TCRdb table keeps only in-frame clones and is missing some. The sample includes approximately 130,000 clones, 88% of them seen just once. Investigators merged groups given second doses at roughly 4 or roughly 12 weeks. A word on this clone: Antigen: not known.

The V gene's germline CDR1 is SGHDT and CDR2 YYEEEE. V trimming: 0 bases; J trimming: 8 bases; junction bases outside the gene matches: 3. This CDR3 has 13 amino acids. The receptor's source is an adult who received the AZD1222 COVID-19 vaccine. Sequenced material: peripheral blood, taken 28 days after the second AZD1222 dose. V usage is TRBV5-6 and J usage is TRBJ1-2, with TRBD1 matching over 8 bases. The CDR3 reads CASSLGTGQGYTF. In DNA form, the CDR3 reads TGTGCCAGCAGCTTGGGGACAGGGCAAGGCTACACCTTC.